This TCR beta chain derives from a study of T cells after yellow fever vaccination. V was cut by 3 bases and J by 1 base, with 13 bases left in between. CDR3 length: 15 amino acids. One entry per CDR3 protein results from TCRdb running MiXCR on the 5' RACE reads. The sample holds 550,000 to 750,000 distinct CDR3 sequences, about 13% seen once. General study findings and limits: High-abundance clonotypes from the bulk population could contaminate FACS-sorted repertoires.

As regards this clonotype: Its specificity is not known.

The V call is TRBV12-3 or TRBV12-4, the J call TRBJ2-7, with D unresolved. The sequence was collected from a man aged 25 to 40 who received the YFV17D yellow fever vaccine. This material consisted of PBMCs, taken on the day of the yellow fever booster vaccination. In DNA, the CDR3 is TGTGCCAGCAGTTTGGGCTACATCGGTTCCTACGAGCAGTACTTC. Translating it yields CASSLGYIGSYEQYF.